The 27 T cell receptor beta chains reported below all come from one sample, sequenced in a study of cytomegalovirus exposure and HLA in healthy donors. TCRdb's copy holds only in-frame clones and misses some; the assay was immunoSEQ multiplex PCR. Of some 250,000 clones in the sample, 90% were seen once. The specimen was PBMCs. Receptors were obtained from a woman under 30 in good health and CMV-seronegative.

The chain links TRBV2 to TRBJ2-1, with 8 nucleotides matching TRBD2. The CDR3 consists of 15 residues. CDR1 SNHLY and CDR2 FYNNEI come from the germline V gene. V gave up 6 bases and J gave up 0 bases; unmatched junction bases: 4. Here the CDR3 DNA reads TGTGCCAGCAGAGCGGGGGACCACTCCTACAATGAGCAGTTCTTC. Amino acid sequence: CASRAGDHSYNEQFF.

This clone was recorded a few times. This chain connects TRBV9 to TRBJ1-6; D not resolved. V lost 3 bases and J 7 bases, leaving 14 bases between the germline ends. This CDR3 region has 15 residues. The V gene's germline CDR1 is SGDLS and CDR2 YYNGEE. DNA for the CDR3: TGTGCCAGCAGCGAAAAGACCGAGACAAATTCACCCCTCCACTTT. Amino acid sequence: CASSEKTETNSPLHF.

The genes are TRBV4-1 and TRBJ2-5; D not certain. Germline V gives CDR1 MGHRA, CDR2 YSYEKL. Deletions cut 0 bases from V and 0 bases from J, with 5 bases between. The CDR3 has 14 amino acids. CDR3: CASSQDGYQETQYF. DNA for the CDR3: TGCGCCAGCAGCCAAGATGGCTACCAAGAGACCCAGTACTTC.

The chain combines TRBV27 with TRBJ1-2, with 9 bases matching TRBD1. The CDR3 consists of 16 residues. Germline CDR1 is MNHEY and CDR2 is SMNVEV (reference sequence). V lost 3 bases to trimming and J lost 5 bases; unmatched junction nucleotides: 10. CDR3: CASSFERRDREYGYTF. The CDR3 DNA reads as TGTGCCAGCAGTTTCGAGCGGCGGGACAGGGAGTATGGCTACACCTTC.

This clone occurred a few times. V and J are TRBV5-6 and TRBJ1-5, with 7 bases matching TRBD1. Germline-derived CDR1 and CDR2 are SGHDT and YYEEEE. CDR3 length equals 14 residues. With V trimmed by 2 bases and J by 2 bases, 1 base remained unmatched. The CDR3 loop is CASSFGTGNQPQHF. The DNA for the CDR3 is TGTGCCAGCAGCTTTGGGACAGGCAATCAGCCCCAGCATTTT. The whole variable domain, remainder taken from reference TRBV5-6 and TRBJ1-5, is DAGVTQSPTHLIKTRGQQVTLRCSPKSGHDTVSWYQQALGQGPQFIFQYYEEEERQRGNFPDRFSGHQFPNYSSELNVNALLLGDSALYLCASSFGTGNQPQHFGDGTRLSIL.

Here the CDR3 reads CASSSPGQGTDTQYF. The CDR3 DNA reads TGTGCCAGCAGCTCCCCGGGACAGGGAACAGATACGCAGTATTTT. The rearrangement joins TRBV11-2 to TRBJ2-3; TRBD1 matches 9 bases. The V segment lost 4 bases and the J segment 3 bases; nucleotides outside the gene matches: 5. CDR3 length equals 15 residues. Looked up from germline, CDR1 is SGHAT and CDR2 is FQNNGV. The variable domain in full, with the rest retrieved from reference TRBV11-2 and TRBJ2-3, is EAGVAQSPRYKIIEKRQSVAFWCNPISGHATLYWYQQILGQGPKLLIQFQNNGVVDDSQLPKDRFSAERLKGVDSTLKIQPAKLEDSAVYLCASSSPGQGTDTQYFGPGTRLTVL.

The genes are TRBV6-1 and TRBJ1-1; TRBD1 agrees at 7 bases. Trimming cost V 6 bases and J 5 bases; bases outside gene matches: 9. Germline V lookup: CDR1 MNHNS, CDR2 SASEGT. The CDR3 length is 14 residues. The CDR3 bases are TGTGCCAGCAGGAAGACAGGGCGGGAAACTGAAGCTTTCTTT. Translating gives CASRKTGRETEAFF.

The J gene is TRBJ2-1, the V gene TRBV5-4; 10 nucleotides agree with TRBD1. V lost 6 bases and J lost 4; bases outside the gene matches: 4. Germline V gives CDR1 SGHNT, CDR2 YYREEE (reference sequence). This CDR3 spans 14 amino acids. The CDR3 sequence: CASKGTGAYNEQFF. CDR3 coding DNA: TGTGCCAGCAAAGGGACAGGGGCTTACAATGAGCAGTTCTTC.

The chain uses TRBV19 and TRBJ1-1; 7 bases are a match to TRBD1. CDR1 LNHDA and CDR2 SQIVND come from the germline V gene (reference sequence). V shed 4 bases and J 5 bases; nucleotides not matched to a gene: 4. This CDR3 is 13 amino acids long. CDR3 bases: TGTGCCAGTAGTAAGGCAGGGGGTACTGAAGCTTTCTTT. It encodes CASSKAGGTEAFF.

The chain carries TRBV28 and TRBJ1-6; D is possibly TRBD1 (6 bases). V was cut by 6 bases and J by 13 bases, with 22 bases left in between. There are 15 residues in the CDR3. The germline V gene encodes CDR1 MDHEN and CDR2 SYDVKM. The CDR3 here is CASSRRQGLPSPLHF. The CDR3 DNA reads as TGTGCCAGCAGCCGGCGCCAGGGGCTCCCTTCTCCCCTCCACTTT.

V usage is TRBV7-2 and J usage is TRBJ2-7; the match to TRBD2 covers 7 bases. This CDR3 is built from 14 residues. V gave up 2 bases and J gave up 1 base; unmatched junction bases: 2. Germline CDR1 is SGHTA and CDR2 is FQGNSA. CDR3 coding DNA: TGTGCCAGCAGCTTAACTAGCGAATCCTACGAGCAGTACTTC. This translates into CASSLTSESYEQYF.

CDR3 region: CASSSLSAGTGGYEQYV. CDR3 nucleotides: TGTGCCAGCAGTTCATTATCGGCCGGGACAGGGGGCTACGAGCAGTACGTC. The rearrangement joins TRBV28 to TRBJ2-7; the match to TRBD1 covers 11 bases. Trimming cost V 4 bases and J 3 bases; bases outside gene matches: 11. Germline values: CDR1 MDHEN, CDR2 SYDVKM. CDR3 length equals 17 residues.

The chain has TRBV5-1 and TRBJ2-2, with 8 nucleotides matching TRBD2. The trim removed 4 bases at V and 3 bases at J, leaving 5 bases unmatched. This CDR3 comprises 15 residues. Germline V gives CDR1 SGHRS, CDR2 YFSETQ. CDR3 region: CASSPLAGHTGELFF. In DNA form, the CDR3 reads TGCGCCAGCAGCCCTCTAGCGGGCCACACCGGGGAGCTGTTTTTT.

The chain links TRBV29-1 to TRBJ2-1; 9 nucleotides line up with TRBD2. The V gene's germline CDR1 is SQVTM and CDR2 ANQGSEA. This CDR3 has 12 residues. Here the CDR3 reads CSSGGTYNEQFF. In DNA form, the CDR3 reads TGCAGTAGCGGGGGAACCTACAATGAGCAGTTCTTC.

This clone was observed once. J is TRBJ1-1 and V is TRBV27, with D unclear. Germline values: CDR1 MNHEY, CDR2 SMNVEV (reference sequence). V was cut by 5 bases and J by 3 bases, with 19 bases left in between. This CDR3 is 16 amino acids long. The CDR3 loop is CASSQAPGPGYTEAFF. The CDR3 DNA follows: TGTGCCAGCAGTCAAGCCCCAGGACCGGGGTACACTGAAGCTTTCTTT.

This chain connects TRBV29-1 to TRBJ2-7; 7 bases agree with TRBD1. After removal of 0 bases from V and 3 bases from J, the junction contained 2 bases not matched to a gene. CDR3 size: 13 residues. The germline CDR1 and CDR2 sequences are SQVTM and ANQGSEA. The chain's CDR3 is CSVEEGDSYEQYF. Written as DNA, the CDR3 is TGCAGCGTTGAAGAGGGGGACAGCTACGAGCAGTACTTC.

V usage is TRBV5-1 and J usage is TRBJ1-2; 8 bases are a match to TRBD1. From germline, CDR1 is SGHRS and CDR2 YFSETQ. The CDR3 spans 19 residues. Unmatched junction bases numbered 19, after V lost 4 bases and J lost 2 bases. CDR3 in amino acids: CASSGPKGRGQESNYGYTF. The CDR3 nucleotides read TGCGCCAGCAGCGGACCCAAGGGTAGGGGACAGGAATCCAACTATGGCTACACCTTC.

V usage is TRBV5-4 and J usage is TRBJ2-6; the D gene is possibly TRBD1 (5 bases). Per germline, CDR1 SGHNT and CDR2 YYREEE (reference sequence). The V end was cut by 0 bases, the J end by 13 bases, with 8 bases between. There are 12 residues in the CDR3. This CDR3 reads CASSLDPGVLTF. The DNA for the CDR3 is TGTGCCAGCAGCTTGGACCCAGGGGTCCTGACTTTC.

CDR3 region: CASSSQGFREKLFF. DNA for the CDR3: TGTGCCAGCAGTTCCCAGGGTTTTCGTGAAAAACTGTTTTTT. The chain joins TRBV28 to TRBJ1-4, with a weak D call TRBD1 (5 bases). Trimming took 4 bases from V and 7 from J, leaving 13 bases between them. The CDR3 loop spans 14 amino acids. Germline loops: CDR1 MDHEN, CDR2 SYDVKM.

The V call is TRBV28, the J call TRBJ2-2, with TRBD1 identical over 9 bases. V lost 8 bases, J lost 6 bases, and 10 bases stayed unmatched. The CDR3 extends over 15 amino acids. The V gene's germline CDR1 is MDHEN and CDR2 SYDVKM. This chain's CDR3 is CASASGTGLAGELFF. DNA of the CDR3: TGTGCCAGCGCTTCGGGGACAGGGTTGGCCGGGGAGCTGTTTTTT.

This sequence joins TRBV28 and TRBJ2-7; D remains unclear. The CDR3 is 12 residues long. CDR1 is MDHEN and CDR2 is SYDVKM in the germline V gene. V was clipped by 7 bases and J by 2 bases, with 9 bases between them. DNA for the CDR3: TGTGCCAGCACTACTCCTACCTACGAGCAGTACTTC. Translation gives CASTTPTYEQYF. Full variable domain (rest looked up from reference TRBV28 and TRBJ2-7): DVKVTQSSRYLVKRTGEKVFLECVQDMDHENMFWYRQDPGLGLRLIYFSYDVKMKEKGDIPEGYSVSREKKERFSLILESASTNQTSMYLCASTTPTYEQYFGPGTRLTVT.

The rearrangement uses TRBV18 and TRBJ2-5; TRBD1 aligns across 9 bases. The junction had 6 bases not matched to a gene; V was cut back by 4 bases and J by 3 bases. This CDR3 comprises 15 residues. The V gene's germline CDR1 is KGHSH and CDR2 LQKENI. CDR3: CASSLGDREEETQYF. The CDR3 nucleotides are TGTGCCAGCTCACTTGGGGACAGGGAAGAAGAGACCCAGTACTTC. Filled out from reference TRBV18 and TRBJ2-5, the complete variable domain reads NAGVMQNPRHLVRRRGQEARLRCSPMKGHSHVYWYRQLPEEGLKFMVYLQKENIIDESGMPKERFSAEFPKEGPSILRIQQVVRGDSAAYFCASSLGDREEETQYFGPGTRLLVL.

This chain uses TRBV27 with TRBJ2-3; 15 bases are a match to TRBD2. CDR1 and CDR2 (germline): MNHEY, SMNVEV (reference sequence). This CDR3 region has 17 residues. J gave up 2 bases and V 8 bases, and 8 bases lay outside the gene matches. CDR3 sequence reads: CASPTGTSGGSTDTQYF. CDR3 bases: TGTGCCAGCCCTACCGGGACTAGCGGGGGGTCCACAGATACGCAGTATTTT.

The rearrangement uses TRBV5-4 and TRBJ2-3; 7 bases agree with TRBD2. The V gene's germline CDR1 is SGHNT and CDR2 YYREEE (reference sequence). CDR3 length: 15 residues. The V segment lost 4 bases and the J segment 1 base; nucleotides outside the gene matches: 6. As DNA, the CDR3 is TGTGCCAGCAGCCAAGGACTAGTCGGCACAGATACGCAGTATTTT. Translation: CASSQGLVGTDTQYF.

The chain is built from TRBV18 and TRBJ2-5; TRBD1 might be the D (5 bases). This CDR3 contains 15 residues. Germline V CDR1 and CDR2: KGHSH, LQKENI. Trimming left V 3 bases short and J 3 bases short, with 14 bases between. The CDR3, as DNA: TGTGCCAGCTCACCGCCCGCTGGCAGGGAAGAGACCCAGTACTTC. It codes for CASSPPAGREETQYF.

The chain couples TRBV28 to TRBJ2-7; possibly TRBD1 for D (6 bases). CDR1 is MDHEN, CDR2 SYDVKM, per germline. The CDR3 sequence is 14 residues long. The germline V and J ends were trimmed by 6 bases and 6 bases, with 18 bases remaining between them. CDR3 residues: CASSLTGSLGEQYF. CDR3 sequence (DNA): TGTGCCAGCAGCCTTACAGGGTCATTAGGCGAGCAGTACTTC.

The chain uses TRBV6-6 and TRBJ2-5; TRBD2 matches 7 bases. The CDR3 spans 14 residues. The ends lost 6 bases at V and 2 bases at J; junction bases unmatched: 6. Germline loops: CDR1 MNHNY, CDR2 SVGAGI (reference sequence). DNA of the CDR3: TGTGCCAGCAGCTCCCGGCGGGGGCAAGAGACCCAGTACTTC. It yields the protein CASSSRRGQETQYF.